These T cell receptor beta chains were read from a single sample in a study of blood T cells in healthy people across ages. TCRdb reprocessed the 5' RACE reads with MiXCR, giving one entry per CDR3 protein. The sample lists hundreds of thousands of distinct CDR3 sequences, approximately 44% occurring once. The sequenced material came from blood. The receptors here all came from a man aged 55 to 70 in good health. The CDR3 runs from the conserved cysteine through the conserved F or W. A D gene is named only where the DNA matches it firmly. Only some rows state a clone size, as once, few, many or a class for expanded clones.

>TRBV3-1|TRBD2|TRBJ2-5|.
CASSSSGGALTQYF
TGTGCCAGCAGCAGCAGCGGGGGGGCCTTGACCCAGTACTTC
>TRBV5-1|TRBD1|TRBJ2-5|few
CASRRRTGVGNEQYF
TGCGCCAGCAGGCGCCGGACAGGGGTCGGGAATGAGCAGTACTTC
>TRBV5-1|TRBD1|TRBJ2-1|few
CASSPGLQGAPWNEQFF
TGCGCCAGCAGCCCAGGATTACAGGGGGCGCCTTGGAATGAGCAGTTCTTC
>TRBV7-2|.|TRBJ1-2|.
CASSPGVQSNYGYTF
TGTGCCAGCAGCCCAGGGGTACAGAGTAACTATGGCTACACCTTC
>TRBV5-4|.|TRBJ2-7|once
CASSLVDSSEQYF
TGTGCCAGCAGCTTGGTAGACAGCTCCGAGCAGTACTTC
>TRBV5-1|.|TRBJ2-1|.
CAGSGGRGAVTLNEQFF
TGCGCCGGCAGCGGAGGCCGGGGGGCGGTAACCCTCAATGAGCAGTTCTTC
>TRBV6-2/TRBV6-3|.|TRBJ2-3|few
CASSYSITKPDTQYF
TGTGCCAGCAGTTACTCGATAACCAAACCAGATACGCAGTATTTT
>TRBV5-1|.|TRBJ1-6|.
CASSLVPTGRQSSPFHF
TGCGCCAGCAGCTTGGTTCCGACAGGTCGGCAGAGTTCACCCTTCCACTTT
>TRBV6-1|TRBD1|TRBJ1-1|.
CATKDRVNTEAFF
TGTGCCACCAAGGACAGGGTGAACACTGAAGCTTTCTTT
>TRBV9|TRBD2|TRBJ2-1|once
CASSESSGPLGQFF
TGTGCCAGCAGCGAAAGTAGCGGGCCCCTGGGGCAGTTCTTC
>TRBV20-1|.|TRBJ2-4|.
CSAHASLAKNIQYF
TGCAGTGCCCACGCGTCACTAGCCAAAAACATTCAGTACTTC
>TRBV2|.|TRBJ1-5|few
CASSVESNQPQHF
TGTGCCAGCAGTGTTGAGAGCAATCAGCCCCAGCATTTT
>TRBV3-1|TRBD1|TRBJ1-5|.
CASSQDNPGQGYQPQHF
TGTGCCAGCAGCCAAGATAATCCGGGACAGGGATATCAGCCCCAGCATTTT
>TRBV20-1|.|TRBJ2-5|.
CSARHLETQYF
TGCAGTGCTAGACATTTGGAGACCCAGTACTTC
>TRBV10-3|TRBD1|TRBJ1-2|.
CATRTGMGDYGHTF
TGTGCCACCCGGACAGGGATGGGGGACTATGGCCACACCTTC
>TRBV12-3/TRBV12-4|TRBD1|TRBJ1-5|many
CASSRQGQGAQHF
TGTGCCAGCAGTCGACAGGGACAGGGCGCCCAGCATTTT
>TRBV5-8|.|TRBJ2-7|.
CASSLLHSYEQYF
TGTGCCAGCAGCTTGCTCCACTCCTACGAGCAGTACTTC
>TRBV20-1|.|TRBJ1-5|.
CSARVGAKPNQPQHF
TGCAGTGCTAGAGTTGGAGCAAAGCCGAATCAGCCCCAGCATTTT
>TRBV6-2/TRBV6-3|.|TRBJ2-7|.
CASSYPRAASYEQYF
TGTGCCAGCAGTTACCCAAGGGCGGCCTCCTACGAGCAGTACTTC
>TRBV20-1|TRBD1|TRBJ2-7|.
CSARWTGGDEQYF
TGCAGTGCTCGGTGGACAGGGGGGGACGAGCAGTACTTC
>TRBV5-1|TRBD1|TRBJ1-2|.
CASSSTTGQSNYGYTF
TGCGCCAGCAGCTCTACGACAGGGCAGTCTAACTATGGCTACACCTTC
>TRBV4-3|.|TRBJ2-7|many
CASSQAWGFYEQYF
TGCGCCAGCAGCCAAGCCTGGGGTTTCTACGAGCAGTACTTC
>TRBV19|.|TRBJ2-5|.
CASSRGGGLPKETQYF
TGTGCCAGTAGTCGAGGGGGGGGCTTACCCAAGGAGACCCAGTACTTC
>TRBV6-5|.|TRBJ2-7|.
CASSSYPNEQYF
TGTGCCAGCAGTTCTTATCCTAACGAGCAGTACTTC
>TRBV15|.|TRBJ1-2|few
CATSRHEGSYGYTF
TGTGCCACCAGCCGCCATGAGGGTTCCTATGGCTACACCTTC
>TRBV4-3|.|TRBJ1-4|.
CASSQDGSGYVEKLFF
TGCGCCAGCAGCCAAGACGGGTCGGGGTACGTTGAAAAACTGTTTTTT
>TRBV6-1|TRBD1|TRBJ1-2|few
CASRIADRVNGYTF
TGTGCCAGCAGGATTGCCGACAGGGTCAATGGCTACACCTTC
>TRBV28|TRBD2|TRBJ2-2|.
CASSLSRRLAGGAGELFF
TGTGCCAGCAGTTTATCCCGCAGACTAGCGGGGGGTGCCGGGGAGCTGTTTTTT